This T cell receptor beta chain came from a study of HIV-infected patients and healthy controls. TCRdb recomputed calls from the 5' RACE reads with MiXCR, one row per CDR3 protein. The sample shows tens of thousands of distinct CDR3 sequences, around 17% of them seen only once. Germline CDR1 reads SGHTA; CDR2 reads FQGTGA. Trimming cost V 1 base and J 5 bases, with 7 bases left between them. CDR3 length: 13 residues. This clonotype has at least ten counts. The V call is TRBV7-3, the J call TRBJ2-3; D not certain. The receptor was derived from a human donor in good health. The sequencing sample was made of CD4+ T cells from blood. The chain's CDR3 is CASSLIFRDTQYF. The CDR3 DNA follows: TGTGCCAGCAGCTTAATATTTCGAGATACGCAGTATTTT.